The rows below give T cell receptor beta chains drawn from one sample of a study of type 1 regulatory T cells. Via MiXCR, TCRdb re-called the reads, giving one row per CDR3 protein. Here the sample spans about 62,000 distinct CDR3 sequences, 62% being singletons. Antigens of these TCRs are unknown. The sequenced sample consisted of cultured non-Tr1 T cells, either the whole culture or a sorted T cell fraction (not recorded which). The receptors were sampled from a human donor in good health. Each CDR3 is given with its conserved first and last residue. A D gene is named only where the DNA matches it firmly.

D gene: TRBD1
V gene: TRBV12-3/TRBV12-4
J gene: TRBJ1-1
CDR3 protein: CASTRTGGRAEAFF

D gene: .
V gene: TRBV7-3
J gene: TRBJ2-1
CDR3 protein: CASSSRAYNEQFF

D gene: TRBD1
V gene: TRBV5-5
J gene: TRBJ1-3
CDR3 protein: CASDRGWEPGNTIYF

D gene: .
V gene: TRBV12-3/TRBV12-4
J gene: TRBJ2-5
CDR3 protein: CASCWEGETQYF

D gene: TRBD2
V gene: TRBV20-1
J gene: TRBJ2-1
CDR3 protein: CSARDHPWASGRPSSYNEQFF

D gene: .
V gene: TRBV19
J gene: TRBJ2-6
CDR3 protein: CASSGTSGANVLTF

D gene: .
V gene: TRBV7-2
J gene: TRBJ2-5
CDR3 protein: CASSLGGQQETQYF

D gene: .
V gene: TRBV27
J gene: TRBJ2-2
CDR3 protein: CASLTRNTGELFF

D gene: .
V gene: TRBV7-9
J gene: TRBJ1-3
CDR3 protein: CASNWDGVAIDSGNTIYF

D gene: .
V gene: TRBV20-1
J gene: TRBJ2-1
CDR3 protein: CSAAPPLYNEQFF

D gene: .
V gene: TRBV11-2
J gene: TRBJ2-7
CDR3 protein: CASSLKAGRDGFYEQYF

D gene: TRBD2
V gene: TRBV20-1
J gene: TRBJ2-1
CDR3 protein: CSARDGGGNYNEQFF

D gene: .
V gene: TRBV20-1
J gene: TRBJ2-2
CDR3 protein: CSAPNSRHGTGELFF

D gene: .
V gene: TRBV7-2
J gene: TRBJ2-5
CDR3 protein: CASAPVRRSETQYF

D gene: TRBD1
V gene: TRBV3-1
J gene: TRBJ1-2
CDR3 protein: CVSSLGTEGYGYTF

D gene: TRBD2
V gene: TRBV12-3/TRBV12-4
J gene: TRBJ2-1
CDR3 protein: CASTGTSGSSEQFF

D gene: .
V gene: TRBV20-1
J gene: TRBJ1-1
CDR3 protein: CSACQGLQAEAFF

D gene: .
V gene: TRBV7-9
J gene: TRBJ2-7
CDR3 protein: CASSLGTTAYEQYF

D gene: .
V gene: TRBV15
J gene: TRBJ2-1
CDR3 protein: CATSIGYNEQFF

D gene: TRBD2
V gene: TRBV20-1
J gene: TRBJ2-5
CDR3 protein: CSARDSGSGETQYF

D gene: TRBD1
V gene: TRBV2
J gene: TRBJ1-2
CDR3 protein: CASSVGQGSNYGYTF

D gene: .
V gene: TRBV2
J gene: TRBJ2-3
CDR3 protein: CASSESQLLPYF

D gene: TRBD2
V gene: TRBV5-1
J gene: TRBJ2-1
CDR3 protein: CASSLGLAGSLYNEQFF

D gene: .
V gene: TRBV7-6
J gene: TRBJ1-5
CDR3 protein: CASSLLGGRSNQPQHF

D gene: TRBD1
V gene: TRBV20-1
J gene: TRBJ1-5
CDR3 protein: CSASGGQGGQPQHF

D gene: .
V gene: TRBV5-1
J gene: TRBJ2-5
CDR3 protein: CASSSGPPVSQETQYF

D gene: TRBD2
V gene: TRBV5-4
J gene: TRBJ2-6
CDR3 protein: CASSLFGTSGRSVSGANVLTF

D gene: .
V gene: TRBV7-9
J gene: TRBJ2-5
CDR3 protein: CASSLIDYRVRGETQYF

D gene: .
V gene: TRBV6-2/TRBV6-3
J gene: TRBJ1-2
CDR3 protein: CASSSMAGYTF

D gene: .
V gene: TRBV24-1
J gene: TRBJ2-3
CDR3 protein: CATSDPIDLARTDTQYF

D gene: .
V gene: TRBV12-3/TRBV12-4
J gene: TRBJ2-2
CDR3 protein: CASSLVIAGELFF

D gene: .
V gene: TRBV7-2
J gene: TRBJ1-4
CDR3 protein: CASSALGGSNEKLFF

D gene: .
V gene: TRBV10-2
J gene: TRBJ2-7
CDR3 protein: CASSPDSGYEQYF

D gene: TRBD1
V gene: TRBV28
J gene: TRBJ1-5
CDR3 protein: CASSSSGTGHF

D gene: .
V gene: TRBV3-1
J gene: TRBJ2-1
CDR3 protein: CASSDGTLLRNEQFF

D gene: .
V gene: TRBV5-1
J gene: TRBJ1-4
CDR3 protein: CASSLAQGTEKLFF

D gene: .
V gene: TRBV10-3
J gene: TRBJ2-4
CDR3 protein: CAISESRENIQYF

D gene: .
V gene: TRBV20-1
J gene: TRBJ2-7
CDR3 protein: CSATGTESSYEQYF

D gene: TRBD2
V gene: TRBV20-1
J gene: TRBJ2-1
CDR3 protein: CSARSPSGNHEQFF

D gene: .
V gene: TRBV7-2
J gene: TRBJ2-7
CDR3 protein: CASSLRLPESEQYF

D gene: .
V gene: TRBV20-1
J gene: TRBJ1-1
CDR3 protein: CSASRQVGKTEAFF

D gene: .
V gene: TRBV27
J gene: TRBJ1-2
CDR3 protein: CASSLAGGENYGYTF

D gene: .
V gene: TRBV27
J gene: TRBJ2-5
CDR3 protein: CASSRTFMEETQYF

D gene: .
V gene: TRBV4-2
J gene: TRBJ2-7
CDR3 protein: CASSQEGSLDEQYF

D gene: .
V gene: TRBV5-1
J gene: TRBJ2-2
CDR3 protein: CASSLSQAVYTGELFF

D gene: TRBD2
V gene: TRBV11-2
J gene: TRBJ2-7
CDR3 protein: CASSLGGGRAYEQYF

D gene: TRBD2
V gene: TRBV20-1
J gene: TRBJ2-1
CDR3 protein: CSARGTSGRISINEQFF

D gene: .
V gene: TRBV2
J gene: TRBJ2-2
CDR3 protein: CASRYPGAGELFF

D gene: .
V gene: TRBV20-1
J gene: TRBJ2-1
CDR3 protein: CSAGGGVRLDNEQFF